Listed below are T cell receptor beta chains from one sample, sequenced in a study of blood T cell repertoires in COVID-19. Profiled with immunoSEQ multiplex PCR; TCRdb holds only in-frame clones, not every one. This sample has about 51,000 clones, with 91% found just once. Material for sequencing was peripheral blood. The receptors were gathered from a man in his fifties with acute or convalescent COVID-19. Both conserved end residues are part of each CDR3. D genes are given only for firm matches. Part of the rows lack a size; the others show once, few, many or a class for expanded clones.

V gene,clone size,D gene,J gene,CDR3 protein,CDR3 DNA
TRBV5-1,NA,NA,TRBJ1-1,CASSTGPNTEAFF,TGCGCCAGCAGTACAGGGCCGAACACTGAAGCTTTCTTT
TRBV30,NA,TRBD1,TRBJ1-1,CAWRTGGGNTEAFF,TGTGCCTGGAGGACAGGGGGCGGGAACACTGAAGCTTTCTTT
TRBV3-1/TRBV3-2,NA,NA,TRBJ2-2,CASSYTRTAGELFF,TGTGCCAGCAGCTACACTAGGACAGCCGGGGAGCTGTTTTTT
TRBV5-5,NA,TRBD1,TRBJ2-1,CASSRSGTGYNEQFF,TGTGCCAGCAGCCGATCTGGGACAGGCTACAATGAGCAGTTCTTC
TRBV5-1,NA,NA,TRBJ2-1,CASSLGEGSENEQFF,TGCGCCAGCAGCTTGGGAGAGGGTTCGGAGAATGAGCAGTTCTTC
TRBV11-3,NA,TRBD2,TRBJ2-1,CASSLVGGGAANEQFF,TGTGCCAGCAGCTTGGTTGGCGGGGGGGCCGCCAATGAGCAGTTCTTC
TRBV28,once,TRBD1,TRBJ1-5,CASAPPGQGFRSNQPQHF,TGTGCCAGCGCCCCGCCGGGACAGGGGTTTAGGAGCAATCAGCCCCAGCATTTT
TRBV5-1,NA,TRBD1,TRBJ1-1,CASSLRTGETEAFF,TGCGCCAGCAGCTTGCGAACAGGGGAAACTGAAGCTTTCTTT
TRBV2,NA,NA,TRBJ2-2,CASRGTTNTGELFF,TGTGCCAGCAGAGGGACAACGAACACCGGGGAGCTGTTTTTT
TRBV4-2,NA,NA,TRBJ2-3,CASSQDRSLRDTQYF,TGTGCCAGCAGCCAAGATCGGTCCCTTCGGGATACGCAGTATTTT
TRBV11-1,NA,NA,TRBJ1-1,CASSLALGPAAEAFF,TGTGCCAGCAGCTTAGCGCTAGGCCCGGCCGCTGAAGCTTTCTTT
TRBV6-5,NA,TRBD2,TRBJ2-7,CASTPGGGAHEQYF,TGTGCCAGCACACCCGGCGGGGGGGCCCACGAGCAGTACTTC
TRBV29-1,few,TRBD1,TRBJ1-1,CSVQEPGQGALGRTFF,TGCAGCGTCCAAGAACCGGGACAGGGGGCGCTTGGACGAACTTTCTTT
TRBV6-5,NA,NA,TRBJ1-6,CASSYSRQASNSPLHF,TGTGCCAGCAGTTACTCGCGTCAGGCAAGCAATTCACCCCTCCACTTT
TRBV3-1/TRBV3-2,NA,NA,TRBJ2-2,CASSQVVTGELFF,TGTGCCAGCAGCCAAGTTGTAACCGGGGAGCTGTTTTTT
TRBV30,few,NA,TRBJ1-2,CAWSVEQGRGGYTF,TGTGCCTGGAGTGTAGAACAGGGCCGGGGTGGCTACACCTTC
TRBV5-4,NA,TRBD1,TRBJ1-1,CASSLAPGGLGTEAFF,TGTGCCAGCAGCTTGGCGCCAGGGGGCTTAGGCACTGAAGCTTTCTTT
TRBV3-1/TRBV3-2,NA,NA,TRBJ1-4,CASSQETANEKLFF,TGTGCCAGCAGCCAAGAGACAGCTAATGAAAAACTGTTTTTT
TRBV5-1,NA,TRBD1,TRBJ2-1,CASSLGGTANNEQFF,TGCGCCAGCAGCTTGGGAGGGACAGCTAACAATGAGCAGTTCTTC
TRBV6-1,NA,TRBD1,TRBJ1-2,CASSEDRVGGYTF,TGTGCCAGCAGTGAGGACAGGGTCGGTGGCTACACCTTC
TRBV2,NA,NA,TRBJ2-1,CASSSDPGANEQFF,TGTGCCAGCAGTTCGGACCCTGGGGCCAATGAGCAGTTCTTC
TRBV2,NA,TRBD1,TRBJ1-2,CASTKGTGAIGYTF,TGTGCCAGCACCAAGGGGACAGGGGCTATTGGCTACACCTTC
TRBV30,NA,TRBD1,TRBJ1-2,CAWTGTGVYGYTF,TGTGCCTGGACTGGGACAGGAGTCTATGGCTACACCTTC
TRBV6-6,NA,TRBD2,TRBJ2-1,CASSRQPPSSGGARNEQFF,TGTGCCAGCAGTCGCCAGCCCCCCTCTAGCGGGGGGGCGCGGAATGAGCAGTTCTTC
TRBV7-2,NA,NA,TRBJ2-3,CASSLVGWGTDTQYF,TGTGCCAGCAGCTTAGTCGGGTGGGGCACAGATACGCAGTATTTT
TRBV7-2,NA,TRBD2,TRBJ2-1,CASSPKAGGPGEQFF,TGTGCCAGCAGCCCTAAGGCGGGGGGGCCTGGTGAGCAGTTCTTC
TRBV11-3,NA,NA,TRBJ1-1,CASSFGENTEAFF,TGTGCCAGCAGCTTCGGAGAGAACACTGAAGCTTTCTTT
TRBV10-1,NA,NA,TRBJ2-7,CASSRTRGAYEQYF,TGCGCCAGCAGTCGGACTAGGGGGGCCTACGAGCAGTACTTC
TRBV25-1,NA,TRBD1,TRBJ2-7,CASSPHGDRGPYEQYF,TGTGCCAGCAGTCCCCATGGGGACAGGGGGCCCTACGAGCAGTACTTC
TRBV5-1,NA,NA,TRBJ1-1,CASSLIVNTEAFF,TGCGCCAGCAGCTTAATAGTAAACACTGAAGCTTTCTTT
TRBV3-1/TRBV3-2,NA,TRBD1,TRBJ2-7,CASSQITGGYEQYF,TGTGCCAGCAGCCAAATAACAGGGGGATACGAGCAGTACTTC
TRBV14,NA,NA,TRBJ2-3,CASSQATYPGTQYF,TGTGCCAGCAGCCAAGCGACCTATCCAGGTACGCAGTATTTT
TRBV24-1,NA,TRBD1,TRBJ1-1,CATSDPRDRTFEAFF,TGTGCCACCAGTGACCCCCGGGACAGAACTTTTGAAGCTTTCTTT